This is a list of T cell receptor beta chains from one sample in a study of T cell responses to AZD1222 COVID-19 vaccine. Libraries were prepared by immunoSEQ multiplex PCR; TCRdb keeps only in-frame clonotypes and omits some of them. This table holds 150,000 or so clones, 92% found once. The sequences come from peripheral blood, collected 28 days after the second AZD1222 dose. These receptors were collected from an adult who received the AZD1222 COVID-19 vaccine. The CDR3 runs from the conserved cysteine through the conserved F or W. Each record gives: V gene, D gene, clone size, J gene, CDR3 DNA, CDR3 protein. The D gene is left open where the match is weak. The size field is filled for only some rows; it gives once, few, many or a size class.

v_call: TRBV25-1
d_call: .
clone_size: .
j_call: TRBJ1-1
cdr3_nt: TGTGCCAGCAGTGTGCGTAGGGGAACTGAAGCTTTCTTT
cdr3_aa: CASSVRRGTEAFF

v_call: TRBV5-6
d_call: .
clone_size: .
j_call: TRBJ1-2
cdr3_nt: TGTGCCAGCAACCCGTGGGGACATTTATCTGGCTACACCTTC
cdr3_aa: CASNPWGHLSGYTF

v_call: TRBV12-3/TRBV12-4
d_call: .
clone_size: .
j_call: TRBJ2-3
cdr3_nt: TGTGCCAGCAGTACCAGGACTGAGGGTACGCAGTATTTT
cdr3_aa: CASSTRTEGTQYF

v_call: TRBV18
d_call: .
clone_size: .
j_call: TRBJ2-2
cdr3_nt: TGTGCCAGCTCACCCCTTGAGGACAGTTACACCGGGGAGCTGTTTTTT
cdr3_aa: CASSPLEDSYTGELFF

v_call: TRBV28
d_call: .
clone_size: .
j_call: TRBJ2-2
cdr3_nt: TGTGCCAGCAGTTTTTGGCAGATGTACACCGGGGAGCTGTTTTTT
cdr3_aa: CASSFWQMYTGELFF

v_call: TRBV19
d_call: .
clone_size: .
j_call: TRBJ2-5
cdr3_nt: TGTGCCAGTAGGCCTGGGGGACCGGGTCCGGAGACCCAGTACTTC
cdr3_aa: CASRPGGPGPETQYF

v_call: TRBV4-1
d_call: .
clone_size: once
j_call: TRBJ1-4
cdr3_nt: TGCGCCAGCAGCAATCCGGGTGAAAAACTGTTTTTT
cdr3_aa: CASSNPGEKLFF

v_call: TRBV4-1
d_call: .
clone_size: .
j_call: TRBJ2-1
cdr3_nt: TGCGCCAGCAGCCACGGGGGAGGTGAGCAGTTCTTC
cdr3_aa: CASSHGGGEQFF

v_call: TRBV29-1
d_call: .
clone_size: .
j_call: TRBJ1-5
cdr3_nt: TGCAGCGCCAGGAACCAGAATCAGCCCCAGCATTTT
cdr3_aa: CSARNQNQPQHF

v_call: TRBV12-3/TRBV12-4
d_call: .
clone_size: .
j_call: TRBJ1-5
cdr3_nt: TGTGCCAGCACTCTGAGCAATCAGCCCCAGCATTTT
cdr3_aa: CASTLSNQPQHF

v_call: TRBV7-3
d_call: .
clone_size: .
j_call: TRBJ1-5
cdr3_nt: TGTGCCAGCAGCTTGGGCCCACCAAATCAGCCCCAGCATTTT
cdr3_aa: CASSLGPPNQPQHF

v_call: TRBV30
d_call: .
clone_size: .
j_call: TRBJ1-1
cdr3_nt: TGTGCCTGGACACAGGGCCGACGGGGCACTGAAGCTTTCTTT
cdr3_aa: CAWTQGRRGTEAFF

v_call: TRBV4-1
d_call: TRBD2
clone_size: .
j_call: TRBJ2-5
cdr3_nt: TGCGCCAGCAGCCAAGAACCGGGGGGCCAAGAGACCCAGTACTTC
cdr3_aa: CASSQEPGGQETQYF

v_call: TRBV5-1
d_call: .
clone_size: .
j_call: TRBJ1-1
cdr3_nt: TGCGCCAGCAGCTTGACTGGGGAGGGCACTGAAGCTTTCTTT
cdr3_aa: CASSLTGEGTEAFF

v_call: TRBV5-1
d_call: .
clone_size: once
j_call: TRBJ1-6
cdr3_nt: TGCGCCAGCAGCTCGGACAGACTTAATTCACCCCTCCACTTT
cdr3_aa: CASSSDRLNSPLHF

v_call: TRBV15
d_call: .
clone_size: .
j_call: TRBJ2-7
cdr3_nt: TGTGCCACCAGCGCCGGGACACAGCCTGCCGAGCAGTACTTC
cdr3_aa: CATSAGTQPAEQYF

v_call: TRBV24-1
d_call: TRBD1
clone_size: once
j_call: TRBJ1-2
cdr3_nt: TGTGCCACCGGGGGACAGAACTATGGCTACACCTTC
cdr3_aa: CATGGQNYGYTF

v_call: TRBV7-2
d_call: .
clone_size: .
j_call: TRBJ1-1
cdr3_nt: TGTGCCAGCAGCCAGGTCCGGGGGAACACTGAAGCTTTCTTT
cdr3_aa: CASSQVRGNTEAFF

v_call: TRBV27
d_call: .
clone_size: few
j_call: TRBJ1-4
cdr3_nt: TGTGCCAGCAGGTTCCAGGGCCGGGAAAAACTGTTTTTT
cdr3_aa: CASRFQGREKLFF

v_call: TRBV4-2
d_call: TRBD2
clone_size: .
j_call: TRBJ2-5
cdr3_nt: TGTGCCAGCAGCCCCCGGGCTAGCGGGGGAGGAGAGACCCAGTACTTC
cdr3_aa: CASSPRASGGGETQYF

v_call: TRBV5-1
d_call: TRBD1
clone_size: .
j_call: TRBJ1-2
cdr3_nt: TGCGCCAGCAGCTCAGGGACAGGGGGCTACTATGGCTACACCTTC
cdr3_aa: CASSSGTGGYYGYTF

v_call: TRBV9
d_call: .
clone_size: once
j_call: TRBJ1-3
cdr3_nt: TGTGCCAGCAGCGTTGGGGGGAATGATGGAAACACCATATATTTT
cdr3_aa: CASSVGGNDGNTIYF

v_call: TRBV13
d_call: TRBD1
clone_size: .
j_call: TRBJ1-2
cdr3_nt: TGTGCCAGCAGCTCCCAGACAGGGGCTTATGGCTACACCTTC
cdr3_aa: CASSSQTGAYGYTF

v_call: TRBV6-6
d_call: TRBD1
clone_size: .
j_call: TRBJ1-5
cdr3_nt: TGTGCCAGCAGTCCGGGACAGGGTATGTCGGGCAATCAGCCCCAGCATTTT
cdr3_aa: CASSPGQGMSGNQPQHF

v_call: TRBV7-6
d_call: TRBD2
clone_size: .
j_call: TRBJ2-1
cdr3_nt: TGTGCCAGCTCCCAATTTCTAGCGGGAGGGCCTGTCGGTGGGGACAATGAGCAGTTCTTC
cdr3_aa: CASSQFLAGGPVGGDNEQFF

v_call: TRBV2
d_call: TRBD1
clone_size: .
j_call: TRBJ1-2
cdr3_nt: TGTGCCAGCAGTGAGTCAGTAGGGGGCGGTGGCTACACCTTC
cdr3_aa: CASSESVGGGGYTF

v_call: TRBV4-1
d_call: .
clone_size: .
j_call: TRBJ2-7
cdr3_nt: TGCGCCAGCAGCCCGTCGGACATCGTAACCTACGAGCAGTACTTC
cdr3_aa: CASSPSDIVTYEQYF

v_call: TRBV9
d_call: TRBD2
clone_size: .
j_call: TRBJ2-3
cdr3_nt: TGTGCCAGCAGCGGCGGACTAGCGGACACAGATACGCAGTATTTT
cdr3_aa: CASSGGLADTDTQYF

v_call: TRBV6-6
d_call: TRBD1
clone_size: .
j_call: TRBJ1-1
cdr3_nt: TGTGCCAGCATGGGGACAGGGCAAATGGGTGAAGCTTTCTTT
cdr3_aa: CASMGTGQMGEAFF

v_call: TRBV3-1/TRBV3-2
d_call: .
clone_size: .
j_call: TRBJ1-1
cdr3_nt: TGTGCCAGCAGCCAAGTGGGTAGGGACACTGAAGCTTTCTTT
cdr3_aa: CASSQVGRDTEAFF

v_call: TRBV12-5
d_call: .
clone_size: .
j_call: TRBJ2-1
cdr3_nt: TGTGCTAGTGGGGTGATGTATGAGCAGTTCTTC
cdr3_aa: CASGVMYEQFF

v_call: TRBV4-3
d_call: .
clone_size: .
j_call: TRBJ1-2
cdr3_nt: TGCGCCAGCAGCCATATTGGACACCCCCTTGGCTACACCTTC
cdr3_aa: CASSHIGHPLGYTF

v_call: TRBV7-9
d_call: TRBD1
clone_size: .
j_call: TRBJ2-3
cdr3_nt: TGTGCCAGCAGCCCGACAGGGTCTAGCACAGATACGCAGTATTTT
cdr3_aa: CASSPTGSSTDTQYF

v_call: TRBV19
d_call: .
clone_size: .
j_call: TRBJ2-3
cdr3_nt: TGTGCCAGTAGTACACCTGGCGGGAGCACAGATACGCAGTATTTT
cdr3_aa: CASSTPGGSTDTQYF

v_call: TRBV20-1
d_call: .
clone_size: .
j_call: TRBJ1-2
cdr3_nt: TGCAGTGCCCCCGACCGGGCTGGGTATACCTTC
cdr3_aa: CSAPDRAGYTF

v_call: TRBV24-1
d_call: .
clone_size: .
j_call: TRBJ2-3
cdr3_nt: TGTGCCACCAGTGATGGGATCCACAGTACAGATACGCAGTATTTT
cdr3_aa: CATSDGIHSTDTQYF

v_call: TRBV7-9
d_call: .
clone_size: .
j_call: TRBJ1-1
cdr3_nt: TGTGCCAGCAGCCCCCAATGGGCGGGGGAAGGAGCTTTCTTT
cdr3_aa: CASSPQWAGEGAFF

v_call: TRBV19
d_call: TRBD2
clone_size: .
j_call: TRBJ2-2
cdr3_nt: TGTGCCAGCGAACAGCGGGGTAGGGCCGGGGAGCTGTTTTTT
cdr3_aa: CASEQRGRAGELFF

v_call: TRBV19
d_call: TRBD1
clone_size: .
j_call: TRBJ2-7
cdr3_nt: TGTGCCAGTAGGATGACAGGGGGCCACGAGCAGTACTTC
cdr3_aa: CASRMTGGHEQYF

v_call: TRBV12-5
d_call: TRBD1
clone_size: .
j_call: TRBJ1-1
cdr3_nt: TGTGCTAGTGGTTACCCCGGACAGGTTGGGGACACTGAAGCTTTCTTT
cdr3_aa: CASGYPGQVGDTEAFF

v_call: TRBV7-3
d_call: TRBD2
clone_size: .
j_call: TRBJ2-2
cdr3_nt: TGTGCCAGCAGGACTAGCGGGACGAACACCGGGGAGCTGTTTTTT
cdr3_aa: CASRTSGTNTGELFF

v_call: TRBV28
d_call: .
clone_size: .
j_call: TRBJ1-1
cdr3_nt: TGTGCCAGCAGTTTCCTTCGGGGGGACACTGAAGCTTTCTTT
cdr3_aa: CASSFLRGDTEAFF

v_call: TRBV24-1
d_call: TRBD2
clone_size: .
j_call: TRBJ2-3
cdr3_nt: TGTGCCACCAGTGGCGGGGGACTCAACACAGATACGCAGTATTTT
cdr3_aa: CATSGGGLNTDTQYF

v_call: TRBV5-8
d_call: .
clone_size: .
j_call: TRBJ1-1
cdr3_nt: TGTGCCAGCAGCTTGGAACCGAACACTGAAGCTTTCTTT
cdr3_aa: CASSLEPNTEAFF

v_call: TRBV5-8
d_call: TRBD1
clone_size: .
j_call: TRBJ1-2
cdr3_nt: TGTGCCAGCAGCTTCCGTCGCGGACAGGGGGATGGCTATGGCTACACCTTC
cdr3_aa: CASSFRRGQGDGYGYTF

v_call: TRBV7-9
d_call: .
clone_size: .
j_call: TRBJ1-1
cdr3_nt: TGTGCCAGCAGCCAACGAAGCACTGAAGCTTTCTTT
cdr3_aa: CASSQRSTEAFF